Presented here are 2 T cell receptor beta chains from one specimen sequenced in a study of cytomegalovirus exposure and HLA in healthy donors. Vbeta (60) and Jbeta (13) primers were used in the PCR. The method was immunoSEQ multiplex PCR; TCRdb's version includes in-frame clones alone and lacks a portion of them. Found here are about 130,000 clones; the top ten clones hold 2%. Specimen: PBMCs. These receptors all come from a woman in her sixties or seventies in good health and CMV-seronegative.

The V and J genes are TRBV7-9 and TRBJ2-7; 9 nucleotides agree with TRBD2. Germline V lookup: CDR1 SEHNR, CDR2 FQNEAQ (reference sequence). The CDR3 length is 15 residues. After removal of 4 bases from V and 2 bases from J, the junction contained 6 bases not matched to a gene. The CDR3 DNA follows: TGTGCCAGCAGCTCAAGGACTAGCGCGGCCTACGAGCAGTACTTC. Residues: CASSSRTSAAYEQYF.

The V call is TRBV6-1, the J call TRBJ1-3; possible D gene TRBD1, 6 bases. Per germline, CDR1 MNHNS and CDR2 SASEGT. The CDR3 sequence is 15 residues long. The germline V and J ends were trimmed by 7 bases and 2 bases, with 15 bases remaining between them. CDR3 residues: CASTPGAYTGNTIYF. DNA for the CDR3: TGTGCCAGCACCCCAGGGGCCTATACTGGAAACACCATATATTTT.